These 8 T cell receptor beta chains were sequenced from one sample in a study of cytotoxic CD8 clonotypes in ibrutinib-treated CLL. Produced via immunoSEQ multiplex PCR; TCRdb's table is partial and in-frame only. Seen here are about 140,000 clones, around 77% observed once, and the top ten hold roughly a quarter. The source material was PBMCs, sampled after 12 months of ibrutinib treatment. All receptors come from a human donor with chronic lymphocytic leukemia.

CDR3 sequence: CASRYSQGLYEQYF. The CDR3 DNA reads TGCGCCAGCAGGTACTCACAGGGACTCTACGAGCAGTACTTC. The V call is TRBV5-1, the J call TRBJ2-7; D is tentatively TRBD1 or TRBD2 (6 bases each). This CDR3 contains 14 residues. V lost 5 bases and J lost 3, with 15 bases in between. Germline CDR1 SGHRS, CDR2 YFSETQ.

This chain links TRBV2 with TRBJ1-2; D gene ambiguous. There are 13 residues in the CDR3. CDR1 and CDR2 (germline): SNHLY, FYNNEI. Trimming pared 3 bases from V and 8 bases from J, leaving 13 bases between. The CDR3 DNA is TGTGCCAGCAGTGATTTGCAGGATATAGGCTACACCTTC. It codes for CASSDLQDIGYTF. Drawing the rest from reference TRBV2 and TRBJ1-2, the complete variable domain is EPEVTQTPSHQVTQMGQEVILRCVPISNHLYFYWYRQILGQKVEFLVSFYNNEISEKSEIFDDQFSVERPDGSNFTLKIRSTKLEDSAMYFCASSDLQDIGYTFGSGTRLTVV.

The J gene is TRBJ2-7, the V gene TRBV7-9, with 13 bases lining up with TRBD2. This CDR3 comprises 15 residues. CDR1 and CDR2 (germline): SEHNR, FQNEAQ (reference sequence). The V and J ends lost 5 bases and 4 bases, in that order; junction bases with no gene match: 5. The CDR3 DNA reads as TGTGCCAGCAGCGAACTAGCGGGAGGGGAATACGAGCAGTACTTC. It yields the protein CASSELAGGEYEQYF.

The rearrangement joins TRBV30 to TRBJ1-5, with D possibly TRBD1 on 6 matching bases. This CDR3 comprises 13 residues. Germline V lookup: CDR1 GTSNPN, CDR2 SVGIG (reference sequence). Trimming stripped 3 bases from V and 7 bases from J, with 13 bases between. The CDR3 sequence is CAWSGGHQQPQHF. DNA for the CDR3: TGTGCCTGGAGCGGGGGGCACCAACAGCCCCAGCATTTT.

The chain carries TRBV10-3 and TRBJ2-1, with 11 bases matching TRBD2. The length of the CDR3 is 17 residues. Losses at the gene ends were 2 bases for V and 6 bases for J; bases not matched to a gene: 9. CDR1 ENHRY and CDR2 SYGVKD come from the germline V gene. CDR3 in DNA: TGTGCCATCAGTGAGATAGCGGGGGGGTCAGGTTCCAATGAGCAGTTCTTC. This translates into CAISEIAGGSGSNEQFF.

The chain links TRBV13 to TRBJ2-1, with 8 bases identical to TRBD2. CDR3 length: 16 residues. The germline V gene has CDR1 PRHDT and CDR2 FYEKMQ (reference sequence). With V trimmed by 6 bases and J by 3 bases, 10 bases remained unmatched. The CDR3 loop is CASSYPRGGHYNEQFF. In nucleotides, the CDR3 is TGTGCCAGCAGTTACCCCCGGGGGGGACACTACAATGAGCAGTTCTTC.

This clone was found once. V usage is TRBV7-2 and J usage is TRBJ2-3; possibly TRBD2 for D (5 bases). The CDR3 consists of 15 residues. Germline-derived CDR1 and CDR2 are SGHTA and FQGNSA. Trimming cost V 1 base and J 6 bases, with 14 bases left between them. The CDR3 DNA reads TGTGCCAGCAGCTTAGGAGGGCTCCCGAGGGATACGCAGTATTTT. Protein product: CASSLGGLPRDTQYF.

This clone was counted a few times. Other nucleotide sequences from this sample produce the same CDR3. The CDR3 region is CASSLAGNTEAFF. CDR3 DNA sequence: TGTGCCAGCAGCCTGGCAGGGAACACTGAAGCTTTCTTT. The gene calls are TRBV27 and TRBJ1-1; no definite D call. CDR3 size: 13 residues. The ends were cut back, 6 bases at V and 1 base at J, with 9 bases in the middle. Germline values: CDR1 MNHEY, CDR2 SMNVEV (reference sequence).